Sequencing of this T cell receptor (beta chain) was carried out in a study of blood T cell repertoires in COVID-19. Study at large: Whether acute or convalescent, the COVID-19 samples came from the United States, Italy and Spain.

In the original analysis: The assay estimated nucleated cells by amplifying reference gene primers. Some clones are missing from TCRdb's copy, which holds only in-frame ones; the method was immunoSEQ multiplex PCR. The DNA gave D and trimming, while V, J and clone size come from that table. Of fewer than 200,000 clones listed, 70% to 90% are singletons. This TCR was recovered from a man aged 60-69 years with active or convalescent COVID-19. Sequencing was carried out using peripheral blood.

The CDR3 sequence: CSVDGQGARLGTDTQYF. The CDR3 DNA sequence: TGCAGCGTTGACGGACAGGGGGCGCGCTTGGGGACAGATACGCAGTATTTT. The chain employs TRBV29-1 and TRBJ2-3; the match to TRBD1 covers 11 bases. Trimming at V came to 3 bases and at J to 3 bases, leaving 11 bases not matched to a gene. Germline CDR1 SQVTM, CDR2 ANQGSEA. There are 17 residues in the CDR3.